The text below deals with one TCR beta chain. This may be a read error, as it is one base from a much larger clone. The sample originates from a study of blood T cells in healthy people across ages. Trimming removed 6 bases from V and 2 bases from J, with 6 bases in between. This CDR3 is 12 amino acids long. A J-beta primer mix and a sample-barcoded 5' primer were used in a second PCR of roughly 6 to 11 cycles. TCRdb re-derived calls from the 5' RACE reads in MiXCR, one entry per CDR3 protein. This table has 800,000 to 900,000 distinct CDR3 sequences, around two thirds appearing once. The sequence was obtained from a man between 25 and 39 years old in good health. This chain uses TRBV12-3 or TRBV12-4 with TRBJ2-3; D tentatively reads TRBD1 or TRBD2 (5 bases each). Sequencing input: blood. The CDR3 sequence: CASRGTTDTQYF. CDR3 DNA: TGTGCCAGCAGAGGGACCACAGATACGCAGTATTTT.